This is a list of T cell receptor beta chains from one sample in a study of metastatic and nonmetastatic thyroid tumors. Through MiXCR, TCRdb re-clonotyped the PCR reads. The repertoire includes some 17,000 clones, around 30% of them detected once, and around 16% sits in the top ten. Sequences were obtained from tumor tissue. These TCRs come from a female donor with papillary thyroid cancer or a benign thyroid nodule (not recorded which). Some clones in this sample may be carry-over from other donors' samples. Each CDR3 is given with its conserved first and last residue. The D gene is left open where the match is weak. Clone sizes are given selectively: once, few, many, or a class where the clone is expanded.

J,V,D,size,length,DNA,CDR3
TRBJ2-7,TRBV6-5,TRBD1,.,15,TGTGCCAGCAGTTACGACGGGACAGGGGCCTACGAGCAGTACTTC,CASSYDGTGAYEQYF
TRBJ1-1,TRBV11-2,.,.,14,TGTGCCAGCAGCTTAAACAGGGTGAACACTGAAGCTTTCTTT,CASSLNRVNTEAFF
TRBJ1-6,TRBV11-2,TRBD1,.,16,TGTGCCAGCAGCTCCCCCCTAGGACAGGTTAATTCACCCCTCCACTTT,CASSSPLGQVNSPLHF
TRBJ2-1,TRBV2,.,.,14,TGTGCCAGACTAGCTGGAGAGGGGGGAAGTGAGCAGTTCTTC,CARLAGEGGSEQFF
TRBJ2-1,TRBV10-3,.,.,18,TGTGCCATCAGTGAGCCTACTCGGGGGAGCCGGAACTACAATGAGCAGTTCTTC,CAISEPTRGSRNYNEQFF
TRBJ2-7,TRBV3-1,.,few,14,TGTGCCAGCAGCCCGGGGCAGGGATCCCTCGAGCAGTACTTC,CASSPGQGSLEQYF
TRBJ2-7,TRBV20-1,TRBD2,many,15,TGCAGTGCTATCCCGGGAGCGGGAGCCTCTCGCGAGCAGTACTTC,CSAIPGAGASREQYF
TRBJ1-2,TRBV6-2/TRBV6-3,.,few,15,TGTGCCAGAAGATACTCCGGGGACAAAGGCTATGGCTACACCTTC,CARRYSGDKGYGYTF
TRBJ2-1,TRBV12-3/TRBV12-4,.,.,15,TGTGCCAGCAGCCCGCGACCGCCTGTCTACAATGAGCAGTTCTTC,CASSPRPPVYNEQFF
TRBJ1-4,TRBV7-2,TRBD1,many,16,TGTGCCAGCAGCTTAGGGACCGGGACAGGGTCCGAAAAACTGTTTTTT,CASSLGTGTGSEKLFF
TRBJ2-7,TRBV2,.,many,15,TGTGCCAGCAGTGAATCTGTGGTTATGGGCTACGAGCAGTACTTC,CASSESVVMGYEQYF
TRBJ2-7,TRBV7-8,.,once,13,TGTGCCTGCATGGGAAACAGGGTGGGGGAGCAGTACTTC,CACMGNRVGEQYF
TRBJ1-1,TRBV11-2,.,many,16,TGTGCCAGCAGCTTAATGTCCTCCGGGGGGGACACTGAAGCTTTCTTT,CASSLMSSGGDTEAFF
TRBJ2-1,TRBV30,.,medium-sized,12,TGTTCCGCCAGGGGAAGGTACAATGAGCAGTTCTTC,CSARGRYNEQFF
TRBJ2-7,TRBV5-1,.,medium-sized,13,TGCGCCAGCCGGGACTCCCAAGCCCACGAGCAGTACTTC,CASRDSQAHEQYF
TRBJ2-5,TRBV11-2,TRBD1,.,14,TGTGCCAGCAGCTTATTTACGGGACAGGAGACCCAGTACTTC,CASSLFTGQETQYF
TRBJ2-7,TRBV28,TRBD2,medium-sized,13,TGTGCCAGCGGCGGGAGCCACCTTTGGGAGCAGTACTTC,CASGGSHLWEQYF
TRBJ1-5,TRBV6-1,TRBD1,few,14,TGTGCCAGCACTCTGGGAGGGGGCTGGCAGCCCCAGCATTTT,CASTLGGGWQPQHF
TRBJ2-1,TRBV12-3/TRBV12-4,.,medium-sized,14,TGTGCCAGCAGAGGGGAGATTCCCTACAATGAGCAGTTCTTC,CASRGEIPYNEQFF
TRBJ1-1,TRBV6-5,.,medium-sized,15,TGTGCCAGCAGTTACGAGCAGGAGACTAACACTGAAGCTTTCTTT,CASSYEQETNTEAFF
TRBJ2-2,TRBV4-2,.,medium-sized,15,TGTGCCAGCAGCCAAGATCTAGCAAGGACCGGGGAGCTGTTTTTT,CASSQDLARTGELFF
TRBJ1-1,TRBV20-1,.,.,18,TGCAGTGCTAGAGAAGGGGGGAGGCCCCACTTATTGAACACTGAAGCTTTCTTT,CSAREGGRPHLLNTEAFF
TRBJ2-7,TRBV7-2,.,.,14,TGTGCCAGCAGCTTAGAGGTTGCAGACTACGAGCAGTACTTC,CASSLEVADYEQYF
TRBJ2-1,TRBV25-1,.,many,12,TGTGCCAGCAGAGACAGGTTCTATGAGCAGTTCTTC,CASRDRFYEQFF
TRBJ2-7,TRBV28,.,few,16,TGTGCCAGCAGTGCCCCCCTTAGGGTGTCCTCCTACGAGCAGTACTTC,CASSAPLRVSSYEQYF
TRBJ2-3,TRBV4-1,.,.,15,TGCGCCAGCAGCTCCCCCTTAGCGGTCACATATACGCAGTATTTT,CASSSPLAVTYTQYF
TRBJ2-5,TRBV12-3/TRBV12-4,.,many,15,TGTGCCAGCAGTTTTGACGCCGGGGTGAGAGAGACCCAGTACTTC,CASSFDAGVRETQYF
TRBJ1-2,TRBV28,.,medium-sized,12,TGTGCCAGCAGGCCTCAGGAGAGGGGCTACACCTTC,CASRPQERGYTF
TRBJ1-1,TRBV7-9,.,large,11,TGTGCCAGCAGCTCAAGCACTGAAGCTTTCTTT,CASSSSTEAFF
TRBJ2-7,TRBV11-2,TRBD2,.,17,TGTGCCAGCAGCCAGGGGCCCGGGACTAGCGGGGGATACGAGCAGTACTTC,CASSQGPGTSGGYEQYF
TRBJ2-6,TRBV15,.,many,15,TGTGCCACCAGCAGAGACAGGTCTGGGGCCAACGTCCTGACTTTC,CATSRDRSGANVLTF
TRBJ1-5,TRBV28,TRBD1,.,15,TGTGCCAGCAGTTTATGGGGACAGGGCAATCAGCCCCAGCATTTT,CASSLWGQGNQPQHF
TRBJ1-3,TRBV13,.,.,12,TGTGCCAGCAGCTTAGAAGGAAACACCATATATTTT,CASSLEGNTIYF
TRBJ2-2,TRBV11-2,TRBD2,.,17,TGTGCCAGCAGCTTAGGTCTAGCGGGAGCATTCACCGGGGAGCTGTTTTTT,CASSLGLAGAFTGELFF